The TCR beta chain described here comes from a study of T cell changes during pregnancy in multiple sclerosis. TCRdb's copy holds only in-frame clones and misses some; the assay was immunoSEQ multiplex PCR. Of approximately 85,000 clones in the sample, about 95% are singletons; the top ten hold roughly 2.5%. Germline loops: CDR1 SNHLY, CDR2 FYNNEI. Trimming pared 1 base from V and 3 bases from J, leaving 11 bases between. This CDR3 is 15 amino acids long. J is TRBJ2-3 and V is TRBV2; unclear D gene. The TCR originated in a female donor with multiple sclerosis, enrolled in a pregnancy study. The sample in question was peripheral blood, obtained in the third trimester of pregnancy. Written as DNA, the CDR3 is TGTGCCAGCAGTGAAGGGGCAGTTGGGACAGATACGCAGTATTTT. It encodes CASSEGAVGTDTQYF.